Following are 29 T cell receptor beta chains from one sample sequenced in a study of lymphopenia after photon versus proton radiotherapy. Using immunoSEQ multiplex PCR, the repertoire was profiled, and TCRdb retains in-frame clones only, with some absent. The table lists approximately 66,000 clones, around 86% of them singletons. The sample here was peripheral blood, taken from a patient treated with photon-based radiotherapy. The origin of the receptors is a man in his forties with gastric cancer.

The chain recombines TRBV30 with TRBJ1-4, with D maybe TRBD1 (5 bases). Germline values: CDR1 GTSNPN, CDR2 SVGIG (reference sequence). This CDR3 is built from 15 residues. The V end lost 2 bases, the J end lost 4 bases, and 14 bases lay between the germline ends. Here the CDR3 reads CAWSIGTGRNEKLFF. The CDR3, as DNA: TGTGCCTGGAGTATTGGGACGGGTCGTAATGAAAAACTGTTTTTT. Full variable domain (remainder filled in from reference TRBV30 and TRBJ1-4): SQTIHQWPATLVQPVGSPLSLECTVEGTSNPNLYWYRQAAGRGLQLLFYSVGIGQISSEVPQNLSASRPQDRQFILSSKKLLLSDSGFYLCAWSIGTGRNEKLFFGSGTQLSVL.

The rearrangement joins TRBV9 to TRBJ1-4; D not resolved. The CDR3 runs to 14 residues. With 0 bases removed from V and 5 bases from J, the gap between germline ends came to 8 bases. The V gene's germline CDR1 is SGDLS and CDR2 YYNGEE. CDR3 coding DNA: TGTGCCAGCAGCGTAGGGGCCAGAAATGAAAAACTGTTTTTT. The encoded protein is CASSVGARNEKLFF.

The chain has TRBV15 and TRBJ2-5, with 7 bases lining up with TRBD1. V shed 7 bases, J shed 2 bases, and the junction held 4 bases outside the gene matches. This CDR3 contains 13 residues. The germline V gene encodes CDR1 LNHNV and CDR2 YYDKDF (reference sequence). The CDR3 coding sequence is TGTGCCACCACCCCGGGACAGCAAGAGACCCAGTACTTC. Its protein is CATTPGQQETQYF.

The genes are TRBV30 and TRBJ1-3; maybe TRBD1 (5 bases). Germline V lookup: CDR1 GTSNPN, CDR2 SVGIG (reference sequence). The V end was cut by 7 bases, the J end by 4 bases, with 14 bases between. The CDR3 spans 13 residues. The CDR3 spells CASGRAGGNTIYF. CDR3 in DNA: TGTGCCTCTGGCAGGGCGGGCGGAAACACCATATATTTT.

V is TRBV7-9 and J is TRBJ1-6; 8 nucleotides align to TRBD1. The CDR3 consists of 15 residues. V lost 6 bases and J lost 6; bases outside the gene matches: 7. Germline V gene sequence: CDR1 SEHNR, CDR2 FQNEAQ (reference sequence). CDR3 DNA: TGTGCCAGCAGTCGAACAGGACAGGGTAATTCACCCCTCCACTTT. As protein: CASSRTGQGNSPLHF.

The CDR3 loop is CASSQLGSNQPQHF. The CDR3 coding sequence is TGTGCCAGCAGTCAATTGGGTAGCAATCAGCCCCAGCATTTT. V is TRBV11-2 and J is TRBJ1-5, with no clear D. Germline CDR1 reads SGHAT; CDR2 reads FQNNGV. This CDR3 has 14 residues. V lost 6 bases and J lost 0, with 9 bases in between.

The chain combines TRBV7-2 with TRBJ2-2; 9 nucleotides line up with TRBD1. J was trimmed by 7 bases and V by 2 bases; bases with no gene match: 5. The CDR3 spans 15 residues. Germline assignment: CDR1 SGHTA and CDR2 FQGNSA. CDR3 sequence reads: CASSLTQGAVGELFF. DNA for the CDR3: TGTGCCAGCAGCTTAACACAGGGGGCTGTCGGGGAGCTGTTTTTT.

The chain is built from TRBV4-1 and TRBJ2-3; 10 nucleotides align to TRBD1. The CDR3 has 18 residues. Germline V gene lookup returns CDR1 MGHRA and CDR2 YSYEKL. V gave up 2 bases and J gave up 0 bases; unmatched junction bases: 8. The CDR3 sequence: CASSQNPGQGTSTDTQYF. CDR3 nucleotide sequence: TGCGCCAGCAGCCAAAATCCGGGACAGGGGACTAGCACAGATACGCAGTATTTT.

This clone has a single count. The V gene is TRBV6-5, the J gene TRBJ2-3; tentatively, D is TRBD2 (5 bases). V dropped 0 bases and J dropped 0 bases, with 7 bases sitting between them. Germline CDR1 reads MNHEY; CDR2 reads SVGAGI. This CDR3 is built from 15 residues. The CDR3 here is CASSYSRGSTDTQYF. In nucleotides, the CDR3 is TGTGCCAGCAGTTACTCTCGGGGTAGCACAGATACGCAGTATTTT.

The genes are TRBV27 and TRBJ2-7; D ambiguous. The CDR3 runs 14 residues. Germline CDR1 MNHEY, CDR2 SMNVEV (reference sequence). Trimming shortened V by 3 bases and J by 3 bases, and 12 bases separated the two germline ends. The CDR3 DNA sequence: TGTGCCAGCAGTTTTGGTAATGGGCGCTACGAGCAGTACTTC. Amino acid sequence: CASSFGNGRYEQYF.

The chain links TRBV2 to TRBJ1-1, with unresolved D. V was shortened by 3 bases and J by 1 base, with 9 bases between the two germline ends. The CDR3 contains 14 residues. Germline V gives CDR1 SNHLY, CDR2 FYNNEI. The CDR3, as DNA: TGTGCCAGCAGTGAGCAGGTCGCGAACACTGAAGCTTTCTTT. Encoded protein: CASSEQVANTEAFF.

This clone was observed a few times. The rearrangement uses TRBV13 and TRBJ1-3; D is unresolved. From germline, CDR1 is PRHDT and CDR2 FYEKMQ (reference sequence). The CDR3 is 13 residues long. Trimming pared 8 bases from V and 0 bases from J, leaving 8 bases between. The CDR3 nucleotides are TGTGCCAGCGGGAAGGGCTCTGGAAACACCATATATTTT. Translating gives CASGKGSGNTIYF.

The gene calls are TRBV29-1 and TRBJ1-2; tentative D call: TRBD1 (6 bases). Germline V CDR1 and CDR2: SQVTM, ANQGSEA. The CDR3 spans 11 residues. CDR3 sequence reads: CMAGAVDGYTF. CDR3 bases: TGCATGGCAGGGGCAGTGGATGGCTACACCTTC.

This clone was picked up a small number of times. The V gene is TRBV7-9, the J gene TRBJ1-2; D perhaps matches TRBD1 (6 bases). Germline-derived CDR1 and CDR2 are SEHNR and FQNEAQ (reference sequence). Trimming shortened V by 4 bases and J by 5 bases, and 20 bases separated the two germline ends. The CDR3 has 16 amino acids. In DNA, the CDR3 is TGTGCCAGCAGCTCACCCTCAGGGGTCCTGTGGTATGGCTACACCTTC. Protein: CASSSPSGVLWYGYTF.

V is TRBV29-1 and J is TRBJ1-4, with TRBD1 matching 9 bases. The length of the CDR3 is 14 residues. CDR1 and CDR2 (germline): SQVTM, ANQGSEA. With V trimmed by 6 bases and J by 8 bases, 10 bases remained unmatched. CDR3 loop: CSVVWTGVGEKLFF. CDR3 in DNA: TGCAGCGTGGTCTGGACAGGGGTGGGGGAAAAACTGTTTTTT.

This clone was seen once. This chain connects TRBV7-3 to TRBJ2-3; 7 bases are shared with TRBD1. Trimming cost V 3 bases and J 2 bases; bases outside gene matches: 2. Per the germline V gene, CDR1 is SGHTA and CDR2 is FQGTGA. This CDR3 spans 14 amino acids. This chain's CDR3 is CASSFTGVTDTQYF. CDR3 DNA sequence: TGTGCCAGCAGCTTTACAGGGGTCACAGATACGCAGTATTTT.

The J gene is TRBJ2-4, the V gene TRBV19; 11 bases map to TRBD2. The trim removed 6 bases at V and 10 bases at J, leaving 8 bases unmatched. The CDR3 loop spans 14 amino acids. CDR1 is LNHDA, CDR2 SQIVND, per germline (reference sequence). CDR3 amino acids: CASRPSGGSGIQYF. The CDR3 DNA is TGTGCCAGTAGACCTAGCGGGGGGAGTGGTATTCAGTACTTC.

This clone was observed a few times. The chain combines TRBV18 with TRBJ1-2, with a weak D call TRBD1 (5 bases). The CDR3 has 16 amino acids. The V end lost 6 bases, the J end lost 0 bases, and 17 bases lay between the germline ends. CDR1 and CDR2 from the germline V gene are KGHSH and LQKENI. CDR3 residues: CASSAQGLQANYGYTF. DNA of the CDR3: TGTGCCAGCTCCGCTCAGGGATTACAAGCTAACTATGGCTACACCTTC.

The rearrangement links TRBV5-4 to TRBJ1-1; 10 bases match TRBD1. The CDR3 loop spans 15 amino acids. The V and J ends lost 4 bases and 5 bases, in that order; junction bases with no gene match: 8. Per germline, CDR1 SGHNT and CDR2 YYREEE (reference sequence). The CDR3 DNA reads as TGTGCCAGCAGCCCGTCGACAGGGGGCCTTACTGAAGCTTTCTTT. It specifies CASSPSTGGLTEAFF. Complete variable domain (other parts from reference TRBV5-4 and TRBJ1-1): ETGVTQSPTHLIKTRGQQVTLRCSSQSGHNTVSWYQQALGQGPQFIFQYYREEENGRGNFPPRFSGLQFPNYSSELNVNALELDDSALYLCASSPSTGGLTEAFFGQGTRLTVV.

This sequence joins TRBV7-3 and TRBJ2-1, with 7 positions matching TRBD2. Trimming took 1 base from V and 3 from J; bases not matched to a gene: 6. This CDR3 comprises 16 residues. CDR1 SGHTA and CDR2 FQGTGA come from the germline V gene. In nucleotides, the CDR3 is TGTGCCAGCAGCTTAAGGGCTAGCGGTAGCTACAATGAGCAGTTCTTC. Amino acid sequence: CASSLRASGSYNEQFF.

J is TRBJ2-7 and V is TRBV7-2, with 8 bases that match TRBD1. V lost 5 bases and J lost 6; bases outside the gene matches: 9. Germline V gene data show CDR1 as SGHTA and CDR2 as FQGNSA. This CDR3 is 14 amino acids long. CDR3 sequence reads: CASSPRTGSIEQYF. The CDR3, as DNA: TGTGCCAGCAGCCCTCGGACAGGGTCTATCGAGCAGTACTTC.

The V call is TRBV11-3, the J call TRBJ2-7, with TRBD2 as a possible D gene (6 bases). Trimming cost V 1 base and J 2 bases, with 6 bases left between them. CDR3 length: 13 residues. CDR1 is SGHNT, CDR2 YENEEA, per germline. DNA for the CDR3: TGTGCCAGCAGCTTAGGGGAGGCCTACGAGCAGTACTTC. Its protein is CASSLGEAYEQYF.

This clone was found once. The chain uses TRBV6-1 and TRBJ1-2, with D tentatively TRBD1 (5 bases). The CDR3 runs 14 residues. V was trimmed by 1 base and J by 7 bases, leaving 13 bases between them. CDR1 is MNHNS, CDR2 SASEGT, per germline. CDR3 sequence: CASSEDGSGLGYTF. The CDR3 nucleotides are TGTGCCAGCAGTGAAGACGGGTCAGGGCTTGGCTACACCTTC.

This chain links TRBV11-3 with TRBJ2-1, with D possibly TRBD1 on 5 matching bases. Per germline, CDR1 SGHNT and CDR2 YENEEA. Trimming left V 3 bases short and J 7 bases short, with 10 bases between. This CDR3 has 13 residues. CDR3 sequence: CASSLFGQNEQFF. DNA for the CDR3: TGTGCCAGCAGCTTGTTTGGACAAAATGAGCAGTTCTTC.

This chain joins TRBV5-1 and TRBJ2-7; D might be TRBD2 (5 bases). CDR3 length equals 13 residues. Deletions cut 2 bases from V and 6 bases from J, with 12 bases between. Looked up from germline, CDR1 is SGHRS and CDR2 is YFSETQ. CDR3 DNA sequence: TGCGCCAGCAGCTTCGTGGAAGGAGGCGAGCAGTACTTC. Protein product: CASSFVEGGEQYF.

The CDR3 loop reads CASTRQGGAGANVLTF. Written as DNA, the CDR3 is TGTGCCAGCACGAGGCAGGGGGGAGCTGGGGCCAACGTCCTGACTTTC. The V and J genes are TRBV2 and TRBJ2-6; D might be TRBD1 (7 bases). This CDR3 has 16 residues. The V gene lost 7 bases and the J gene lost 2 bases, with 15 bases spanning the gap. The germline CDR1 and CDR2 sequences are SNHLY and FYNNEI.

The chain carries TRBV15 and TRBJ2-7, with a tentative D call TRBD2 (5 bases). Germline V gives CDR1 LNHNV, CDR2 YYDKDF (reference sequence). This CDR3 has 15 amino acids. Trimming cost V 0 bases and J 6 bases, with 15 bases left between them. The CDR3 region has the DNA TGTGCCACCAGCAGAGATCGGTTAGCGACGGGCGAGCAGTACTTC. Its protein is CATSRDRLATGEQYF.

The CDR3 spells CASSPELTNTEAFF. CDR3 coding DNA: TGTGCCAGCAGCCCTGAACTTACGAACACTGAAGCTTTCTTT. This rearrangement joins TRBV7-9 to TRBJ1-1; D not resolved. The V and J ends lost 5 bases and 1 base respectively, with 11 bases between them. CDR3 length: 14 amino acids. Looked up from germline, CDR1 is SEHNR and CDR2 is FQNEAQ (reference sequence).

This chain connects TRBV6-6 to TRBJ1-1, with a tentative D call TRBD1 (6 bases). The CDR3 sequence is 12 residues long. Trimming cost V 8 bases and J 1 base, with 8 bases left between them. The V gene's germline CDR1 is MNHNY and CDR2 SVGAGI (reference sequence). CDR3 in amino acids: CASFRGNTEAFF. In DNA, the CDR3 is TGTGCCAGCTTCAGGGGGAACACTGAAGCTTTCTTT.